Described below is a single TCR beta chain sequence and its context. The antigen is unknown. The data are from a study of cytomegalovirus exposure and HLA in healthy donors. Study results and limitations: Most TCR sequences were seen very rarely across donors, but some public TCRs occurred in many. With DRB1 most and HLA-C fewest, TCR association rates differed between HLA loci in a later analysis. Published work reported that the classifier diagnosed cytomegalovirus status with high specificity and sensitivity. As a later analysis showed, a missense DCLRE1C variant was linked to trimming of TCR beta V- and J-genes.

The PCR contained 60 Vbeta and 13 Jbeta primers. The repertoire was sequenced with immunoSEQ multiplex PCR; TCRdb's copy has only in-frame clones and lacks some. The data show around 280,000 clones, about 90% seen once. Germline CDR1 SGDLS, CDR2 YYNGEE. The V gene end was trimmed by 3 bases and the J gene end by 6 bases; junction bases not matched to a gene: 9. The CDR3 has 16 residues. The sequence came from a woman aged 18-30 years in good health and CMV-seronegative. The chain employs TRBV9 and TRBJ1-4; 9 bases are a match to TRBD1. The source material was PBMCs. The CDR3 sequence: CASSAQTGGHDEKLFF. In DNA, the CDR3 is TGTGCCAGCAGCGCCCAGACAGGGGGGCATGATGAAAAACTGTTTTTT.